The rows below give T cell receptor beta chains drawn from one sample of a study of T cell responses to AZD1222 COVID-19 vaccine. Method: immunoSEQ multiplex PCR; TCRdb's copy keeps in-frame clones and lacks some. The sample gives 90,000 to 120,000 clones, 93% of which show up once; around 4.7% is in the top ten. This sample comprised peripheral blood, obtained on day 0 of AZD1222 vaccination. These TCRs come from an adult in good health. CDR3s include the opening cysteine and the closing phenylalanine or tryptophan. A D gene is named only where the DNA matches it firmly. Some rows have no size entry. The others give once, few or many, or a class for an expanded clone.

cdr3_aa cdr3_nt cdr3_length v_call d_call clone_size j_call
CATSDGLGTATDTQYF TGTGCCACCAGTGATGGCCTCGGGACTGCTACAGATACGCAGTATTTT 16 TRBV24-1 . . TRBJ2-3
CASSLGRTAKNIQYF TGTGCCAGCAGCTTAGGAAGGACAGCCAAAAACATTCAGTACTTC 15 TRBV7-9 . . TRBJ2-4
CASSLGGTTYEQYF TGTGCCAGCAGCTTAGGTGGGACAACCTACGAGCAGTACTTC 14 TRBV11-3 . . TRBJ2-7
CAITTVPSIVTGELFF TGTGCCATCACAACCGTTCCCTCAATAGTCACCGGGGAGCTGTTTTTT 16 TRBV10-3 . . TRBJ2-2
CSVEDKGITYEQYF TGCAGCGTTGAAGATAAGGGGATAACCTACGAGCAGTACTTC 14 TRBV29-1 . . TRBJ2-7
CAGRSLTAYEQYF TGTGCCGGGAGAAGTCTTACGGCCTACGAGCAGTACTTC 13 TRBV30 . . TRBJ2-7
CASSHRGAGGKETQYF TGTGCCAGCAGCCATCGAGGAGCGGGAGGTAAAGAGACCCAGTACTTC 16 TRBV7-2 TRBD2 . TRBJ2-5
CASRSIWETQYF TGTGCCAGCAGGTCTATATGGGAGACCCAGTACTTC 12 TRBV7-9 . once TRBJ2-5
CASSQGRLSSYNEQFF TGCGCCAGCAGCCAAGGGCGACTCAGCTCCTACAATGAGCAGTTCTTC 16 TRBV4-1 . . TRBJ2-1
CASIGLGTYEQYF TGTGCCAGCATTGGGCTGGGGACCTACGAGCAGTACTTC 13 TRBV28 . . TRBJ2-7
CASSLADRGGQFF TGTGCCAGCAGCTTAGCTGATCGTGGGGGGCAGTTCTTC 13 TRBV7-9 . . TRBJ2-1
CASRGGANTGELFF TGTGCCAGCAGAGGGGGCGCGAACACCGGGGAGCTGTTTTTT 14 TRBV27 TRBD1 once TRBJ2-2
CASSWGGRLGGLEQYF TGTGCCAGCAGCTGGGGCGGGAGACTAGGGGGACTAGAGCAGTACTTC 16 TRBV5-4 . . TRBJ2-7
CASSLSSFSHEQFF TGTGCCAGCAGTTTATCGAGTTTCAGCCATGAGCAGTTCTTC 14 TRBV27 . . TRBJ2-1
CASSYRDRGNEQFF TGTGCCAGCAGTTACCGGGACAGGGGGAATGAGCAGTTCTTC 14 TRBV6-5 TRBD1 . TRBJ2-1
CASSSQGLAGSETQYF TGCGCCAGCAGCTCCCAGGGGCTAGCGGGGTCGGAGACCCAGTACTTC 16 TRBV4-1 TRBD2 once TRBJ2-5
CASRDQGTEQFF TGTGCCAGCAGAGACCAGGGGACTGAGCAGTTCTTC 12 TRBV7-9 . . TRBJ2-1
CASTFFMNTEAFF TGTGCCAGCACCTTCTTCATGAACACTGAAGCTTTCTTT 13 TRBV13 . . TRBJ1-1